The 29 T cell receptor beta chains reported below all come from one sample, sequenced in a study of cytomegalovirus exposure and HLA in healthy donors. Use of 60 Vbeta and 13 Jbeta primers characterized the PCR. The table came from immunoSEQ multiplex PCR; TCRdb's copy has only in-frame clones and leaves some out. Here the sample table reports about 25,000 clones. Material: PBMCs. The receptors derive from a male donor in good health and CMV-seropositive.

The chain uses TRBV30 and TRBJ1-5; no clear D gene. The CDR3 is made up of 20 amino acids. Per germline, CDR1 GTSNPN and CDR2 SVGIG (reference sequence). V was trimmed by 0 bases and J by 6 bases, leaving 30 bases between them. The CDR3, as DNA: TGTGCCTGGAGTGTATTTAACCCTTTGTCGAACATCGGGGTCAGTCAGCCCCAGCATTTT. Its protein product is CAWSVFNPLSNIGVSQPQHF.

This rearrangement joins TRBV18 to TRBJ2-2; 8 nucleotides align to TRBD1. The CDR3 spans 17 residues. Unmatched junction bases numbered 15, after V lost 6 bases and J lost 6 bases. Germline values: CDR1 KGHSH, CDR2 LQKENI. CDR3 region: CASSPTPTGDLAGELFF. For the CDR3, the DNA is TGTGCCAGCTCGCCCACTCCGACAGGGGACCTTGCCGGGGAGCTGTTTTTT.

The chain joins TRBV18 to TRBJ2-1, with 8 positions matching TRBD2. The J segment lost 4 bases and the V segment lost 2 bases, leaving 7 bases of the junction unmatched. CDR3 length equals 16 residues. Germline loops: CDR1 KGHSH, CDR2 LQKENI. The CDR3 reads CASSPSSGGLYNEQFF. DNA for the CDR3: TGTGCCAGCTCACCATCCAGCGGGGGCCTTTACAATGAGCAGTTCTTC.

The chain couples TRBV6-5 to TRBJ2-3, with 9 positions matching TRBD2. This CDR3 is built from 16 residues. Germline V gene data show CDR1 as MNHEY and CDR2 as SVGAGI. Losses at the gene ends were 4 bases for V and 4 bases for J; bases not matched to a gene: 9. DNA for the CDR3: TGTGCCAGCAGTTCTTATAGCGGGAGTGCCCCAGATACGCAGTATTTT. Translated: CASSSYSGSAPDTQYF.

This sequence joins TRBV6-1 and TRBJ1-1, with 9 bases matching TRBD1. V trimming: 6 bases; J trimming: 4 bases; junction bases outside the gene matches: 3. Germline-derived CDR1 and CDR2 are MNHNS and SASEGT. The CDR3 loop spans 13 amino acids. CDR3 nucleotide sequence: TGTGCCAGCAGATCGACAGGGGGCACTGAAGCTTTCTTT. Encoded protein: CASRSTGGTEAFF.

V usage is TRBV7-6 and J usage is TRBJ1-1; possible D gene TRBD1, 5 bases. Germline CDR1 and CDR2: SGHVS and FNYEAQ. The CDR3 is 13 amino acids. V lost 5 bases, J lost 1 base, and 8 bases lay in between. In DNA, the CDR3 is TGTGCCAGCAGCCGAGGACAGAACACTGAAGCTTTCTTT. Translation: CASSRGQNTEAFF. Using reference TRBV7-6 and TRBJ1-1 for the parts outside the CDR3, the full variable domain is GAGVSQSPRYKVTKRGQDVALRCDPISGHVSLYWYRQALGQGPEFLTYFNYEAQQDKSGLPNDRFSAERPEGSISTLTIQRTEQRDSAMYRCASSRGQNTEAFFGQGTRLTVV.

The chain is built from TRBV29-1 and TRBJ1-1, with TRBD1 as a possible D gene (6 bases). The germline V gene has CDR1 SQVTM and CDR2 ANQGSEA. The CDR3 contains 13 residues. V shed 2 bases and J shed 4 bases, with 11 bases lying between them. The CDR3 sequence: CSVESEQGTEAFF. CDR3 coding DNA: TGCAGCGTTGAATCAGAACAGGGCACTGAAGCTTTCTTT.

The chain uses TRBV18 and TRBJ1-1; D possibly corresponds to TRBD1 (5 bases). Trimming pared 2 bases from V and 7 bases from J, leaving 8 bases between. CDR1 is KGHSH, CDR2 LQKENI, per germline. The CDR3 consists of 12 residues. CDR3 residues: CASSPGGNEAFF. The CDR3 DNA sequence: TGTGCCAGCTCACCAGGGGGGAATGAAGCTTTCTTT.

About this clone: Germline is not matched at one junction end, which may reflect a read error. This sequence joins TRBV29-1 and TRBJ2-3; the match to TRBD1 covers 8 bases. This CDR3 comprises 15 residues. CDR1 and CDR2 (germline): SQVTM, ANQGSEA. The chain's CDR3 is CSVGGQGSSTDKQYF. The CDR3 nucleotides read TGCAGCGTGGGAGGACAGGGTAGTAGCACAGATAAGCAGTATTTT.

The rearrangement uses TRBV28 and TRBJ1-1; maybe TRBD1 (5 bases). The CDR3 runs to 17 residues. V lost 6 bases and J lost 4, with 24 bases in between. Per germline, CDR1 MDHEN and CDR2 SYDVKM. The CDR3 spells CASSRPAGGVVGTEAFF. DNA for the CDR3: TGTGCCAGCAGCAGGCCGGCGGGGGGGGTCGTTGGCACTGAAGCTTTCTTT.

The genes are TRBV9 and TRBJ1-5, with D perhaps matching TRBD1 (6 bases). The germline V gene encodes CDR1 SGDLS and CDR2 YYNGEE. V lost 0 bases and J lost 5, with 9 bases in between. This CDR3 contains 14 residues. The CDR3 nucleotides read TGTGCCAGCAGCGTAGAAGGGGGAGATCAGCCCCAGCATTTT. As protein: CASSVEGGDQPQHF.

This chain joins TRBV27 and TRBJ2-5, with TRBD2 as a possible D gene (5 bases). The germline V gene encodes CDR1 MNHEY and CDR2 SMNVEV (reference sequence). Between the trimmed V and J ends, which lost 7 bases and 0 bases, there was a span of 21 bases. There are 17 residues in the CDR3. CDR3 region: CASNFVRWRAYQETQYF. The CDR3 DNA reads as TGTGCCAGCAATTTTGTTCGTTGGCGGGCCTACCAAGAGACCCAGTACTTC.

The CDR3 loop is CASSSYTVGYTF. CDR3 coding DNA: TGCGCCAGCAGCTCTTACACCGTTGGCTACACCTTC. V gene TRBV4-1 combines with J gene TRBJ1-2; no definite D call. The V gene's germline CDR1 is MGHRA and CDR2 YSYEKL. This CDR3 has 12 amino acids. The V gene lost 5 bases and the J gene lost 7 bases, with 11 bases spanning the gap.

The CDR3 bases are TGTGCCAGCAGCTTAGTGGGCGTAAATTCACCCCTCCACTTT. Amino acids: CASSLVGVNSPLHF. V and J are TRBV7-6 and TRBJ1-6, with D uncertain. Germline assignment: CDR1 SGHVS and CDR2 FNYEAQ. The V gene lost 1 base and the J gene lost 7 bases, with 8 bases spanning the gap. This CDR3 is built from 14 residues.

V is TRBV5-1 and J is TRBJ1-4; perhaps TRBD1 as D (5 bases). V lost 5 bases and J 0 bases, leaving 17 bases between the germline ends. The CDR3 is 17 amino acids. Germline CDR1 SGHRS, CDR2 YFSETQ. The CDR3 loop reads CASRKDTNKATNEKLFF. As DNA, the CDR3 is TGCGCCAGCAGAAAGGACACAAATAAAGCAACTAATGAAAAACTGTTTTTT.

The rearrangement uses TRBV29-1 and TRBJ1-1; 7 nucleotides align to TRBD1. J gave up 4 bases and V 4 bases, and 12 bases lay outside the gene matches. Germline loops: CDR1 SQVTM, CDR2 ANQGSEA. The CDR3 spans 15 residues. CDR3 amino acids: CSVARAGGSGTEAFF. The CDR3 nucleotides are TGCAGCGTTGCGCGGGCAGGGGGTTCGGGCACTGAAGCTTTCTTT.

V is TRBV30 and J is TRBJ1-1, with 8 bases aligning to TRBD1. Trimming cost V 8 bases and J 0 bases; bases outside gene matches: 11. The length of the CDR3 is 15 residues. The germline V gene encodes CDR1 GTSNPN and CDR2 SVGIG (reference sequence). CDR3 coding DNA: TGTGCCGGGACCCACAGGGGGGCCATGAACACTGAAGCTTTCTTT. It yields the protein CAGTHRGAMNTEAFF.

The chain employs TRBV25-1 and TRBJ2-1; TRBD2 aligns across 7 bases. This CDR3 is built from 17 residues. V lost 1 base and J lost 8; bases outside the gene matches: 14. Germline CDR1 is MGHDK and CDR2 is SYGVNS. The CDR3 coding sequence is TGTGCCAGCAGTGAATCGTTTGCTAGCGGCCGGGGAGATGAGCAGTTCTTC. This codes for CASSESFASGRGDEQFF.

The CDR3 sequence is CASSYFGTGNFYGYTF. The DNA of the CDR3 is TGTGCCAGCAGTTACTTCGGGACAGGGAACTTCTATGGCTACACCTTC. The genes are TRBV6-5 and TRBJ1-2; 9 nucleotides align to TRBD1. Germline V gene sequence: CDR1 MNHEY, CDR2 SVGAGI. The length of the CDR3 is 16 residues. V shed 1 base and J 4 bases; nucleotides not matched to a gene: 7.

The V and J genes are TRBV5-4 and TRBJ2-7; D remains ambiguous. The CDR3 is 11 residues long. CDR1 SGHNT and CDR2 YYREEE come from the germline V gene (reference sequence). The germline V and J ends were trimmed by 7 bases and 3 bases, with 8 bases remaining between them. In nucleotides, the CDR3 is TGTGCCAGCCGCGCGGACTACGAGCAGTACTTC. Protein: CASRADYEQYF.

The chain couples TRBV27 to TRBJ2-7; D might be TRBD1 (6 bases). The germline CDR1 and CDR2 sequences are MNHEY and SMNVEV (reference sequence). V lost 5 bases and J 3 bases, leaving 17 bases between the germline ends. The CDR3 is 15 residues long. The CDR3 spells CASSALPGQVYEQYF. The DNA of the CDR3 is TGTGCCAGCAGTGCCTTACCGGGACAAGTCTACGAGCAGTACTTC.

The V and J genes are TRBV18 and TRBJ1-1, with 9 nucleotides matching TRBD1. CDR1 KGHSH and CDR2 LQKENI come from the germline V gene. Trimming at V came to 4 bases and at J to 1 base, leaving 4 bases not matched to a gene. The CDR3 is 15 amino acids. The CDR3 sequence is CASSRSGQGNTEAFF. Written as DNA, the CDR3 is TGTGCCAGCTCACGATCGGGACAGGGGAACACTGAAGCTTTCTTT.

CDR3 amino acids: CASSPFPGQGGYGYTF. For the CDR3, the DNA is TGTGCCAGCAGCCCATTCCCGGGACAGGGCGGCTATGGCTACACCTTC. The V and J genes are TRBV27 and TRBJ1-2, with TRBD1 matching 9 bases. CDR1 and CDR2 from the germline V gene are MNHEY and SMNVEV (reference sequence). The V and J ends lost 6 bases and 4 bases, in that order; junction bases with no gene match: 12. The CDR3 runs to 16 residues.

The chain recombines TRBV5-4 with TRBJ2-5, with D tentatively TRBD2 (6 bases). Germline CDR1 is SGHNT and CDR2 is YYREEE (reference sequence). This CDR3 contains 15 residues. V was pared by 0 bases and J by 1 base, with 10 bases between. CDR3 in amino acids: CASSLAAGSQETQYF. CDR3 nucleotide sequence: TGTGCCAGCAGCTTGGCCGCGGGGTCCCAAGAGACCCAGTACTTC.

V is TRBV28 and J is TRBJ2-7; possible D gene TRBD2, 6 bases. The CDR3 extends over 14 amino acids. Germline CDR1 reads MDHEN; CDR2 reads SYDVKM. The V gene lost 6 bases and the J gene lost 2 bases, with 14 bases spanning the gap. The CDR3 DNA reads as TGTGCCAGCAGCCCCTCCCGGGAGACCTACGAGCAGTACTTC. This sequence encodes CASSPSRETYEQYF.

V usage is TRBV28 and J usage is TRBJ2-1; 9 bases align to TRBD2. CDR3 length equals 15 residues. Germline CDR1 is MDHEN and CDR2 is SYDVKM. The trim removed 3 bases at V and 6 bases at J, leaving 6 bases unmatched. The CDR3, as DNA: TGTGCCAGCAGTTTTAAGGCGGGAGGGCCCAATGAGCAGTTCTTC. It translates to CASSFKAGGPNEQFF. The complete variable domain, with remaining parts taken from reference TRBV28 and TRBJ2-1, reads DVKVTQSSRYLVKRTGEKVFLECVQDMDHENMFWYRQDPGLGLRLIYFSYDVKMKEKGDIPEGYSVSREKKERFSLILESASTNQTSMYLCASSFKAGGPNEQFFGPGTRLTVL.

The chain links TRBV7-2 to TRBJ2-5; 8 bases match TRBD2. The CDR3 extends over 15 amino acids. The junction had 10 bases not matched to a gene; V was cut back by 5 bases and J by 5 bases. Germline CDR1 reads SGHTA; CDR2 reads FQGNSA. CDR3 nucleotide sequence: TGTGCCAGCAGCATATCGAGGACTAGCTGGGAGACCCAGTACTTC. Its protein product is CASSISRTSWETQYF.

This CDR3 is CALDAGTGVGQPQHF. CDR3 nucleotide sequence: TGTGCCCTCGATGCCGGGACAGGGGTCGGTCAGCCCCAGCATTTT. The chain links TRBV30 to TRBJ1-5; 10 bases are shared with TRBD1. CDR3 size: 15 residues. Trimming removed 8 bases from V and 6 bases from J; junction bases left unmatched: 13. The germline CDR1 and CDR2 sequences are GTSNPN and SVGIG (reference sequence).

The chain has TRBV30 and TRBJ1-1; no clear D. The V gene lost 0 bases and the J gene lost 3 bases, with 5 bases spanning the gap. The CDR3 loop spans 12 amino acids. Per the germline V gene, CDR1 is GTSNPN and CDR2 is SVGIG (reference sequence). This CDR3 reads CAWSVRYTEAFF. CDR3 in DNA: TGTGCCTGGAGTGTACGGTACACTGAAGCTTTCTTT.